This TCR beta chain was captured by sequencing in a study of blood T cell repertoires in COVID-19. Study information: Some COVID-19 samples were acute and others convalescent; all came from the United States, Italy and Spain. T cells, B-cell-depleted T cells, or PBMCs supplied cDNA or gDNA.

This clone was detected a few times. Per the authors' pipeline: Cell counts per sample came from amplifying reference gene primers. Clones were read by immunoSEQ multiplex PCR, and TCRdb kept only the in-frame ones, dropping some. The DNA was the basis for D and trimming; V, J and clone size are from that table. The data show over 150,000 clones, with roughly 80% seen just once and around 12% held by the top ten. CDR3 length: 15 amino acids. Between the trimmed V and J ends, which lost 6 bases and 0 bases, there was a span of 12 bases. CDR1 is LNHDA, CDR2 SQIVND, per germline (reference sequence). This sequence joins TRBV19 and TRBJ1-5, with D possibly matching TRBD1 (5 bases). Material for sequencing was peripheral blood. The receptor comes from a woman between 50 and 59 years old with acute or convalescent COVID-19. The CDR3, as DNA: TGTGCCAGTAGCCCGACAGTAGATAGCAATCAGCCCCAGCATTTT. Translating gives CASSPTVDSNQPQHF.